Following are 17 T cell receptor beta chains from one sample sequenced in a study of T cells and copy number aberrations in small-cell lung cancer. Only in-frame clones appear in the TCRdb table, and some are missing; sequencing was by immunoSEQ multiplex PCR. The sample consists of thousands of clones, around four fifths of them appearing once. The specimen was normal tissue next to the tumor. These receptors came from a woman aged 50 to 60 with small cell lung cancer.

This chain uses TRBV11-2 with TRBJ2-2; TRBD2 agrees at 7 bases. The germline V gene has CDR1 SGHAT and CDR2 FQNNGV. CDR3 length equals 16 residues. The junction had 8 bases not matched to a gene; V was cut back by 5 bases and J by 2 bases. This CDR3 reads CASSQKAGLNTGELFF. The DNA of the CDR3 is TGTGCCAGCAGCCAAAAAGCGGGACTAAACACCGGGGAGCTGTTTTTT.

The chain is built from TRBV19 and TRBJ1-1, with 7 bases fitting TRBD1. Unmatched junction bases numbered 5, after V lost 2 bases and J lost 5 bases. There are 14 residues in the CDR3. Germline V gene lookup returns CDR1 LNHDA and CDR2 SQIVND (reference sequence). The CDR3 DNA is TGTGCCAGTAGTATACAGGGGGTGCGGACTGAAGCTTTCTTT. Residues: CASSIQGVRTEAFF.

The chain links TRBV18 to TRBJ1-1; D is perhaps TRBD1 (6 bases). With 3 bases removed from V and 0 bases from J, the gap between germline ends came to 14 bases. Germline CDR1 and CDR2: KGHSH and LQKENI. The CDR3 spans 16 residues. This chain's CDR3 is CASSPQLGGVNTEAFF. The DNA for the CDR3 is TGTGCCAGCTCACCGCAACTGGGGGGCGTGAACACTGAAGCTTTCTTT.

The gene calls are TRBV19 and TRBJ2-3; the match to TRBD2 covers 12 bases. The CDR3 is 14 residues long. Trimming cost V 8 bases and J 5 bases; bases outside gene matches: 5. CDR1 is LNHDA and CDR2 is SQIVND in the germline V gene (reference sequence). The CDR3, as DNA: TGTGCCAGTCGACTAGCGGGAGTGCAAGATACGCAGTATTTT. Its translation is CASRLAGVQDTQYF.

This rearrangement joins TRBV5-1 to TRBJ1-1, with D unclear. Germline V lookup: CDR1 SGHRS, CDR2 YFSETQ. V was cut by 5 bases and J by 0 bases, with 14 bases left in between. The CDR3 has 15 residues. This CDR3 reads CASSPGGRMNTEAFF. As DNA, the CDR3 is TGCGCCAGCAGTCCGGGTGGGAGGATGAACACTGAAGCTTTCTTT.

The gene calls are TRBV27 and TRBJ1-2, with D maybe TRBD1 (6 bases). The ends were cut back, 8 bases at V and 4 bases at J, with 14 bases in the middle. The CDR3 spans 13 residues. In germline, CDR1 is MNHEY, CDR2 SMNVEV (reference sequence). The CDR3 DNA is TGTGCCAGCGGATCGGGACACCTCTATGGCTACACCTTC. Protein: CASGSGHLYGYTF.

CDR3 sequence (DNA): TGCAGCGTTGAAGAGATTACTGGAAACACCATATATTTT. The encoded protein is CSVEEITGNTIYF. V and J are TRBV29-1 and TRBJ1-3; no reliable D call. V was pared by 0 bases and J by 2 bases, with 5 bases between. The germline gives CDR1 SQVTM, CDR2 ANQGSEA. This CDR3 region has 13 residues. Complete variable domain (other parts from reference TRBV29-1 and TRBJ1-3): SAVISQKPSRDICQRGTSLTIQCQVDSQVTMMFWYRQQPGQSLTLIATANQGSEATYESGFVIDKFPISRPNLTFSTLTVSNMSPEDSSIYLCSVEEITGNTIYFGEGSWLTVV.

In DNA, the CDR3 is TGTGCCAGCAGCCATGGAACGGGGGATTATGGCTACACCTTC. Its protein is CASSHGTGDYGYTF. The chain recombines TRBV13 with TRBJ1-2; TRBD1 is a possible D gene (5 bases). With 5 bases removed from V and 5 bases from J, the gap between germline ends came to 15 bases. This CDR3 is 14 amino acids long. Germline CDR1 and CDR2: PRHDT and FYEKMQ (reference sequence).

The CDR3 reads CSVEDRSGALTDTQYF. CDR3 nucleotide sequence: TGCAGCGTTGAAGATCGGTCGGGAGCTTTAACAGATACGCAGTATTTT. This chain connects TRBV29-1 to TRBJ2-3, with D perhaps TRBD2 (6 bases). The V gene lost 0 bases and the J gene lost 3 bases, with 16 bases spanning the gap. The CDR3 loop spans 16 amino acids. The germline gives CDR1 SQVTM, CDR2 ANQGSEA.

The genes are TRBV6-6 and TRBJ1-5; 9 bases line up with TRBD1. Germline V CDR1 and CDR2: MNHNY, SVGAGI (reference sequence). The CDR3 is 11 residues long. In DNA form, the CDR3 reads TGTACAACAGGGGGCTTGGAGCCCCAGCATTTT. Translation: CTTGGLEPQHF.

V is TRBV11-2 and J is TRBJ1-1, with a possible D match to TRBD1 (5 bases). Germline lookup yields CDR1 SGHAT and CDR2 FQNNGV. The CDR3 runs 14 residues. V was pared by 1 base and J by 5 bases, with 11 bases between. This CDR3 is CASSLARDRTEAFF. In DNA, the CDR3 is TGTGCCAGCAGCTTAGCCAGGGATCGTACTGAAGCTTTCTTT.

V and J are TRBV7-9 and TRBJ2-2; 7 positions agree with TRBD1. The V segment lost 5 bases and the J segment 5 bases; nucleotides outside the gene matches: 14. Germline CDR1 and CDR2: SEHNR and FQNEAQ (reference sequence). CDR3 length: 17 amino acids. CDR3 amino acids: CASSIRQGVAWTGELFF. The CDR3 DNA sequence: TGTGCCAGCAGCATTCGACAGGGAGTCGCGTGGACCGGGGAGCTGTTTTTT.

The chain joins TRBV6-5 to TRBJ2-7, with TRBD2 matching over 9 bases. Germline-derived CDR1 and CDR2 are MNHEY and SVGAGI. After removal of 4 bases from V and 2 bases from J, the junction contained 3 bases not matched to a gene. CDR3 length: 14 residues. The chain's CDR3 is CASSSLAGTYEQYF. In DNA, the CDR3 is TGTGCCAGCAGTTCACTAGCGGGTACCTACGAGCAGTACTTC.

This sequence joins TRBV5-4 and TRBJ2-3; 13 nucleotides line up with TRBD2. Germline V gene data show CDR1 as SGHNT and CDR2 as YYREEE (reference sequence). The CDR3 is made up of 15 amino acids. V was pared by 0 bases and J by 5 bases, with 0 bases of the junction left unmatched. CDR3 nucleotide sequence: TGTGCCAGCAGCTTGGGACTAGCGGGGGGAGATACGCAGTATTTT. This codes for CASSLGLAGGDTQYF.

This clone has a handful of counts. V gene TRBV5-6 combines with J gene TRBJ2-3, with TRBD1 identical over 9 bases. This CDR3 spans 16 amino acids. V was pared by 4 bases and J by 2 bases, with 8 bases of the junction left unmatched. Looked up from germline, CDR1 is SGHDT and CDR2 is YYEEEE. CDR3 in amino acids: CASSTGDRVYTDTQYF. CDR3 in DNA: TGTGCCAGCAGCACCGGGGACAGGGTTTACACAGATACGCAGTATTTT.

Concerning this clone: Other DNA sequences in the sample encode the same CDR3. The V gene is TRBV2, the J gene TRBJ1-4; D perhaps matches TRBD1 (5 bases). This CDR3 has 13 amino acids. Trimming removed 6 bases from V and 5 bases from J, with 10 bases in between. Germline loops: CDR1 SNHLY, CDR2 FYNNEI. The CDR3: CASRVGQNEKLFF. CDR3 nucleotides: TGTGCCAGCAGAGTAGGACAAAATGAAAAACTGTTTTTT.

The chain is built from TRBV19 and TRBJ1-1, with D hard to call. Trimming took 6 bases from V and 3 from J, leaving 8 bases between them. The CDR3 length is 12 residues. Germline CDR1 is LNHDA and CDR2 is SQIVND (reference sequence). DNA for the CDR3: TGTGCCAGTAGGCTCCGGGACACTGAAGCTTTCTTT. Translated: CASRLRDTEAFF.